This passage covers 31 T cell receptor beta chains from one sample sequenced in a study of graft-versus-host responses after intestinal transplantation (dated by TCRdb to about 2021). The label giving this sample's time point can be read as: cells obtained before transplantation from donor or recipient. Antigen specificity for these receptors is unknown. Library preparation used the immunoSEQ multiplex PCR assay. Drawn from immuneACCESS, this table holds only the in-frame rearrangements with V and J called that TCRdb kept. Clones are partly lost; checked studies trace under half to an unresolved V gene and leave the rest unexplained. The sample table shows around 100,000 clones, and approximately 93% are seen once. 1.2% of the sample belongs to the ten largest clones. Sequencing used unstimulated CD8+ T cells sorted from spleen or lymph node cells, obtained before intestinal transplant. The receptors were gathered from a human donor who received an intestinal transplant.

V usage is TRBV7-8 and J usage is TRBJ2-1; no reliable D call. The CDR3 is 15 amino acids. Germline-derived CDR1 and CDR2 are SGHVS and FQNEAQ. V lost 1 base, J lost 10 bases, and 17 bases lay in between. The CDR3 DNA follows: TGTGCCAGCAGCTTAGGCTACTCTTCCTCCGGCGAGCAGTTCTTC. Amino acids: CASSLGYSSSGEQFF.

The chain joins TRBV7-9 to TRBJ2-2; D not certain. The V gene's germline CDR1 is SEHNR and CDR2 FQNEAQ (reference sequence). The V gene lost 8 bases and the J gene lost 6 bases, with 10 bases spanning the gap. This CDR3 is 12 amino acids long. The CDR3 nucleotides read TGTGCCAGCCTGGGCCGGGCCGGGGAGCTGTTTTTT. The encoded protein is CASLGRAGELFF.

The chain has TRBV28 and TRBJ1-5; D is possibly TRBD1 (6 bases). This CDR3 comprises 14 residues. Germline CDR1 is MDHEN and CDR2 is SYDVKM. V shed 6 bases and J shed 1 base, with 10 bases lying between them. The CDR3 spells CASSRTASNQPQHF. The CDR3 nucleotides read TGTGCCAGCAGCCGGACAGCGAGCAATCAGCCCCAGCATTTT.

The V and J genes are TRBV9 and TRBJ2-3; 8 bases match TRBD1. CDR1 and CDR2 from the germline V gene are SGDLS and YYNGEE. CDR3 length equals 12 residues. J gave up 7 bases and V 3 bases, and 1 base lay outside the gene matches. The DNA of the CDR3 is TGTGCCAGCAGCGACAGGGGGTATACGCAGTATTTT. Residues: CASSDRGYTQYF.

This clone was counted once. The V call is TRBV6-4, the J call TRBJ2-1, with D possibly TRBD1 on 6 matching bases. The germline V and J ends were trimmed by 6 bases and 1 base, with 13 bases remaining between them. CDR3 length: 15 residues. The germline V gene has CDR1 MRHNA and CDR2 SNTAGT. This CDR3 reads CASSPDSSSYNEQFF. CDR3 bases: TGTGCCAGCAGCCCGGACAGTTCTTCCTACAATGAGCAGTTCTTC.

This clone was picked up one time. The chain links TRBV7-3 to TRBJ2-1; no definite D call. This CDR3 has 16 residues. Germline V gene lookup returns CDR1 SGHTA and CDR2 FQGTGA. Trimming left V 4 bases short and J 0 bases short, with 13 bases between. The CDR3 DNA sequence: TGTGCCAGCAGCTCCCCCCCTTTGAGCTCCTACAATGAGCAGTTCTTC. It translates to CASSSPPLSSYNEQFF.

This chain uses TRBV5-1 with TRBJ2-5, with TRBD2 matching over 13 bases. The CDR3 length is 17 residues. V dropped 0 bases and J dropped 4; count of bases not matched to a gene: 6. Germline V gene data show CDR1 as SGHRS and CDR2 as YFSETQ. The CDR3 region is CASSLGLAGGVGETQYF. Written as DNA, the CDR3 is TGCGCCAGCAGCTTGGGACTAGCGGGGGGTGTTGGAGAGACCCAGTACTTC.

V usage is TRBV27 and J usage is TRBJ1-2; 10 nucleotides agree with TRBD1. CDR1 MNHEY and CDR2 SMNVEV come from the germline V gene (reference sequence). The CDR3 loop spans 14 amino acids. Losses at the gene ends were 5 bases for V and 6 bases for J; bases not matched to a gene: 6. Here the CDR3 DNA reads TGTGCCAGCAGTCTGACAGGGGGCCTCGATGGCTACACCTTC. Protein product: CASSLTGGLDGYTF.

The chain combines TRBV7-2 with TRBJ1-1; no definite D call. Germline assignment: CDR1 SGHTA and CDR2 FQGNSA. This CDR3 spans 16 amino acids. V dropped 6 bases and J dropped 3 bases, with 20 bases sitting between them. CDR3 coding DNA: TGTGCCAGCAGTTCAGTATTATCGGTAATCGACACTGAAGCTTTCTTT. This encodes CASSSVLSVIDTEAFF.

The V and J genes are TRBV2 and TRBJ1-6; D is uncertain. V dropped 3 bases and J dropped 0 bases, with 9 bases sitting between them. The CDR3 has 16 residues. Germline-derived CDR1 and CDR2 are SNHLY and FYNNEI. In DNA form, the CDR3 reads TGTGCCAGCAGTGAGACTAGGAGCTCCTATAATTCACCCCTCCACTTT. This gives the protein CASSETRSSYNSPLHF.

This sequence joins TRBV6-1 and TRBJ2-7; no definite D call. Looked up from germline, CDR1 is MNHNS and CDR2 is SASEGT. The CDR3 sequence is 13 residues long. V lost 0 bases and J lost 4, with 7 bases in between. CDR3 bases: TGTGCCAGCAGTGAAGCAATAGGGTACGAGCAGTACTTC. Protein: CASSEAIGYEQYF.

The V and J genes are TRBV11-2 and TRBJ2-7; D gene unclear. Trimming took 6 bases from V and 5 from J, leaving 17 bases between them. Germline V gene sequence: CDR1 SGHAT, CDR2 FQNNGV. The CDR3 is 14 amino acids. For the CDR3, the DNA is TGTGCCAGCAGGTCATCGACCGGTCCCGACGAGCAGTACTTC. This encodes CASRSSTGPDEQYF.

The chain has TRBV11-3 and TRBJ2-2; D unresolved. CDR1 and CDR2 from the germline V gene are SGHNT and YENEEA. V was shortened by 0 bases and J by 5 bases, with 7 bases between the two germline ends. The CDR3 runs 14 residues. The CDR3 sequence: CASSLDYLTGELFF. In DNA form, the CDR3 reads TGTGCCAGCAGCTTAGATTATTTAACCGGGGAGCTGTTTTTT.

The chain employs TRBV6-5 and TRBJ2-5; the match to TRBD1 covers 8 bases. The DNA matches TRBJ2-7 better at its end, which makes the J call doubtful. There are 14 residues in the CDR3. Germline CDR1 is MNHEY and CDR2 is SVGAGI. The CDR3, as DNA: TGTGCCAGCAGTACAGGGGGTACTACCTACGAGCAGTACTTC. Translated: CASSTGGTTYEQYF.

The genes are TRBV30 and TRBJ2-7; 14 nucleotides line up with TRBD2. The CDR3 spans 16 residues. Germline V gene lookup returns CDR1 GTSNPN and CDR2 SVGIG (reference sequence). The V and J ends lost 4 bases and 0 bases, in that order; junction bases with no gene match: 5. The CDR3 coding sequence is TGTGCCTGGACCGGGACTAGCGGGGGTAGCTCCTACGAGCAGTACTTC. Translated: CAWTGTSGGSSYEQYF.

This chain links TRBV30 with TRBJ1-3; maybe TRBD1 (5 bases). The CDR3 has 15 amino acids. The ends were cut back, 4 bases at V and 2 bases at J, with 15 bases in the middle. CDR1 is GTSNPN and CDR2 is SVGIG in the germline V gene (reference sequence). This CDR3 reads CAWTTSGVPGNTIYF. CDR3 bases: TGTGCCTGGACCACGTCGGGGGTTCCTGGAAACACCATATATTTT. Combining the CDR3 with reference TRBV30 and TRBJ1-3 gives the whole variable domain SQTIHQWPATLVQPVGSPLSLECTVEGTSNPNLYWYRQAAGRGLQLLFYSVGIGQISSEVPQNLSASRPQDRQFILSSKKLLLSDSGFYLCAWTTSGVPGNTIYFGEGSWLTVV.

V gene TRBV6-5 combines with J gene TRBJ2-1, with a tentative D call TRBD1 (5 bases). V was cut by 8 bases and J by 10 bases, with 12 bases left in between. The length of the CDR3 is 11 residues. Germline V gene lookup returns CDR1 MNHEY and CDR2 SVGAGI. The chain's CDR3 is CASRLRTEQFF. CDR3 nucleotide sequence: TGTGCCAGCCGCCTAAGGACAGAGCAGTTCTTC.

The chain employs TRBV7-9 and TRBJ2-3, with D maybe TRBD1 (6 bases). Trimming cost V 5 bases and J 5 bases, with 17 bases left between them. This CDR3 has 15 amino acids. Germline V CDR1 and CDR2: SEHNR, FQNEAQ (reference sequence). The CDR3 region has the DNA TGTGCCAGCAGCCCCATAACAGGGCGAATAGATACGCAGTATTTT. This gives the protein CASSPITGRIDTQYF.

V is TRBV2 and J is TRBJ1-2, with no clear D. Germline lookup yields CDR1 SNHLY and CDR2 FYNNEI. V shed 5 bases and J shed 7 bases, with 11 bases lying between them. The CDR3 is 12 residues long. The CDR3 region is CASSFGFSGYTF. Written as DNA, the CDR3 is TGTGCCAGCAGTTTCGGGTTTTCTGGCTACACCTTC. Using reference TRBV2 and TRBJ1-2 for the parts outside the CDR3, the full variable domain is EPEVTQTPSHQVTQMGQEVILRCVPISNHLYFYWYRQILGQKVEFLVSFYNNEISEKSEIFDDQFSVERPDGSNFTLKIRSTKLEDSAMYFCASSFGFSGYTFGSGTRLTVV.

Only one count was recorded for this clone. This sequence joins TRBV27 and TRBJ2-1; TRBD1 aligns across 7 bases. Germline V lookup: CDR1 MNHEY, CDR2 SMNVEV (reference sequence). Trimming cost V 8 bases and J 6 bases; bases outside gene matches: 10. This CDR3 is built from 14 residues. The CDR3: CASGPMDRINEQFF. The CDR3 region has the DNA TGTGCCAGCGGCCCAATGGACAGGATCAATGAGCAGTTCTTC.

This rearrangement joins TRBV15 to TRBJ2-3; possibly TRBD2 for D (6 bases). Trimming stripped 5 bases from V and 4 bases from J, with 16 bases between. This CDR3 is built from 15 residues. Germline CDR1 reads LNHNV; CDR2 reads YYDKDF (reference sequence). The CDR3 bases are TGTGCCACCAGCCCGTGGCGGGGCCGGGCAGATACGCAGTATTTT. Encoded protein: CATSPWRGRADTQYF.

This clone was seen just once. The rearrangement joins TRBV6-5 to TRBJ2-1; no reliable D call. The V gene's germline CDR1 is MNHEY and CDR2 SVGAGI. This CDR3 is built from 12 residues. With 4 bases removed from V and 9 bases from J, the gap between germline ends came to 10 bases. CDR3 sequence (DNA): TGTGCCAGCAGTTGGAGTTCCGGTGAGCAGTTCTTC. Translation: CASSWSSGEQFF.

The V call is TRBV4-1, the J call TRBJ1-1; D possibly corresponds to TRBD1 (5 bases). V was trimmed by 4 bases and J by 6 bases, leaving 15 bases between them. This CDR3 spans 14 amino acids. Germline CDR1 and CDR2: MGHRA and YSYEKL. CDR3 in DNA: TGCGCCAGCAGCCTCGGGGGGGGGTCCTCTGAAGCTTTCTTT. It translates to CASSLGGGSSEAFF.

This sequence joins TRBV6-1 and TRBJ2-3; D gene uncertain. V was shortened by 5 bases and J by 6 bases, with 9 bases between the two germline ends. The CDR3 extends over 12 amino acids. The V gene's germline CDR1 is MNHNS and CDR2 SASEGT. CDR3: CASSYMGDTQYF. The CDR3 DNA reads TGTGCCAGCAGTTATATGGGGGATACGCAGTATTTT.

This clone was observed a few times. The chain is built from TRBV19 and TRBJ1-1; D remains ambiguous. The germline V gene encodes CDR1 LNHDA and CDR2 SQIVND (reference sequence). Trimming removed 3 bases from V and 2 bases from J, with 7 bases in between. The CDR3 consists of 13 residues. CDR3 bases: TGTGCCAGTAGTATGGCATTCAACACTGAAGCTTTCTTT. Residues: CASSMAFNTEAFF.

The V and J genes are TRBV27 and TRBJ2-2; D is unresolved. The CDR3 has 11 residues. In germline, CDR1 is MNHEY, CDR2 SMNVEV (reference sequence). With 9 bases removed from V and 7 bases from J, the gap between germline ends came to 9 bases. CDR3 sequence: CASLYGGELFF. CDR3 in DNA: TGTGCCAGTCTTTACGGCGGGGAGCTGTTTTTT.

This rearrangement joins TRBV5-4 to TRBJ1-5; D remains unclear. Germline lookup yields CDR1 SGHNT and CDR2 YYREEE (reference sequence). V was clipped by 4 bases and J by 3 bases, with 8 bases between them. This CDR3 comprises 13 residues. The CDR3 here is CASSLGPNQPQHF. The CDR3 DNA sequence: TGTGCCAGCAGCCTAGGACCCAATCAGCCCCAGCATTTT.

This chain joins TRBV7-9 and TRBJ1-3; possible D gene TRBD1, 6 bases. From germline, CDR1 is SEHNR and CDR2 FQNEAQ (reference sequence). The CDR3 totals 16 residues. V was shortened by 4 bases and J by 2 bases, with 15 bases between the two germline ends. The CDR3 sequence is CASSSIRGRTGNTIYF. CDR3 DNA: TGTGCCAGCAGCTCAATCAGGGGAAGAACTGGAAACACCATATATTTT.

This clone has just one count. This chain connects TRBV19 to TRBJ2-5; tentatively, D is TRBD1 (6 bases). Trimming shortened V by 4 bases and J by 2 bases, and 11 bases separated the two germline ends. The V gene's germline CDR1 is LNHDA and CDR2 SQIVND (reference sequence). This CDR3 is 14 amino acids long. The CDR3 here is CASSTWTDQETQYF. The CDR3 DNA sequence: TGTGCCAGTAGTACCTGGACAGATCAAGAGACCCAGTACTTC.

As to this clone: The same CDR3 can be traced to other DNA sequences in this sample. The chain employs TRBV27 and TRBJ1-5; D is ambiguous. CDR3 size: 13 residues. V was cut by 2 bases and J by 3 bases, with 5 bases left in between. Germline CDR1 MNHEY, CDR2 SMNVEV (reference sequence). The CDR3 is CASSLGYNQPQHF. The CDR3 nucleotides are TGTGCCAGCAGTTTAGGGTACAATCAGCCCCAGCATTTT.

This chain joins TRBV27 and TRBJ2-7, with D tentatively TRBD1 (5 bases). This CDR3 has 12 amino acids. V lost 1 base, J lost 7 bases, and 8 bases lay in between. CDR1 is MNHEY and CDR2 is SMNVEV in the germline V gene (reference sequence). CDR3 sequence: CASSLLGAEQYF. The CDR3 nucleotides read TGTGCCAGCAGTTTATTAGGGGCGGAGCAGTACTTC.